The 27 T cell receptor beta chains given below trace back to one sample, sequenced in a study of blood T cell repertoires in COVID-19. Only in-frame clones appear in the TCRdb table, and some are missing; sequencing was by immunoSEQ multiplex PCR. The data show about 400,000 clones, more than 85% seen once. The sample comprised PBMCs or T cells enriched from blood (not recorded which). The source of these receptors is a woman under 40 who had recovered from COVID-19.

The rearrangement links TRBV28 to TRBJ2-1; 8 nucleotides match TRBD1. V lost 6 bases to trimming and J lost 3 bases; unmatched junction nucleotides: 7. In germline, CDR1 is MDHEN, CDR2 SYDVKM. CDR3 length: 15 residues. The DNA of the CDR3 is TGTGCCAGCAGCCTGAGACAGGGGCTCTACAATGAGCAGTTCTTC. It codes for CASSLRQGLYNEQFF.

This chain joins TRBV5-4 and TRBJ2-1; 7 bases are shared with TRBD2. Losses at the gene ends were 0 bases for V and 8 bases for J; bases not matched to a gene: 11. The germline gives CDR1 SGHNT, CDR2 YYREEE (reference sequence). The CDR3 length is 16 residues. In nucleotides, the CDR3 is TGTGCCAGCAGCTTGGTGGCTAGCGGAGGGGAGGATGAGCAGTTCTTC. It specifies CASSLVASGGEDEQFF.

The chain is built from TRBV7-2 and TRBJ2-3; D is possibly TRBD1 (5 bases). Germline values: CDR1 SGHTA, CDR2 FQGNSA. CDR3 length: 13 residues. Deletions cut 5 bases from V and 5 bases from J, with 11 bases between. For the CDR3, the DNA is TGTGCCAGCAGCGGCGGACACCGAGATACGCAGTATTTT. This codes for CASSGGHRDTQYF. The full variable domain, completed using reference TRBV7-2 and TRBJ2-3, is GAGVSQSPSNKVTEKGKDVELRCDPISGHTALYWYRQSLGQGLEFLIYFQGNSAPDKSGLPSDRFSAERTGGSVSTLTIQRTQQEDSAVYLCASSGGHRDTQYFGPGTRLTVL.

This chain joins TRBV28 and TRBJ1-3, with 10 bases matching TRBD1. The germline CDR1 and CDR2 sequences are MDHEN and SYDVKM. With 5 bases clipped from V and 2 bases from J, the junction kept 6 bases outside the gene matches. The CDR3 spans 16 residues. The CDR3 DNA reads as TGTGCCAGCAGTGAATCCGGGACAGGGGCTGGAAACACCATATATTTT. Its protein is CASSESGTGAGNTIYF.

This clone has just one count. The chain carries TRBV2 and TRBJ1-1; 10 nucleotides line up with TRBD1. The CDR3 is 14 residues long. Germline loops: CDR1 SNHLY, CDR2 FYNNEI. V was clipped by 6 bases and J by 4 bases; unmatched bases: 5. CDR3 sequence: CASRSDRGLTEAFF. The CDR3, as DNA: TGTGCCAGCAGGTCAGACAGGGGGCTCACTGAAGCTTTCTTT.

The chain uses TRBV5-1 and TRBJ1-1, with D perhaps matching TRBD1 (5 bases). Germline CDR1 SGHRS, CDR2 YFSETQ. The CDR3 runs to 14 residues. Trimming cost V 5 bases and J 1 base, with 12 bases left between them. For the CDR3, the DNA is TGCGCCAGCAGAGGCCAAGGACAGAACACTGAAGCTTTCTTT. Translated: CASRGQGQNTEAFF.

The CDR3 is CASSQGPVGNTEAFF. The CDR3 nucleotides are TGCGCCAGCAGCCAGGGGCCGGTGGGCAACACTGAAGCTTTCTTT. The genes are TRBV4-1 and TRBJ1-1, with a weak D call TRBD1 (5 bases). Trimming stripped 3 bases from V and 2 bases from J, with 13 bases between. The length of the CDR3 is 15 residues. From germline, CDR1 is MGHRA and CDR2 YSYEKL.

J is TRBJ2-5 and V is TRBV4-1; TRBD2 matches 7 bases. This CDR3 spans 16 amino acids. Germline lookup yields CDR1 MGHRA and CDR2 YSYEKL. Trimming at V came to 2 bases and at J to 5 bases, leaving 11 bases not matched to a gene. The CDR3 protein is CASSQHGDSGGETQYF. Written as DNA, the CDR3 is TGCGCCAGCAGCCAACACGGGGACTCCGGGGGGGAGACCCAGTACTTC.

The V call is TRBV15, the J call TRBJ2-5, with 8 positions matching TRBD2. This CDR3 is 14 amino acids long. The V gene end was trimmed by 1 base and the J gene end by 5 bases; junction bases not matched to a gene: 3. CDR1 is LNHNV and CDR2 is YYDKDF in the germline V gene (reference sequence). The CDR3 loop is CATSRVRLAETQYF. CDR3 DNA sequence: TGTGCCACCAGCAGAGTTAGACTAGCGGAGACCCAGTACTTC.

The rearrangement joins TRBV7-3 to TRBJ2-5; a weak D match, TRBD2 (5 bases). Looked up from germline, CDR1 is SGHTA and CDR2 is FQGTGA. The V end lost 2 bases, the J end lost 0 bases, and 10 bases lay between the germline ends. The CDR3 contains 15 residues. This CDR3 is CASSLGAADQETQYF. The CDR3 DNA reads TGTGCCAGCAGCTTAGGAGCGGCCGACCAAGAGACCCAGTACTTC.

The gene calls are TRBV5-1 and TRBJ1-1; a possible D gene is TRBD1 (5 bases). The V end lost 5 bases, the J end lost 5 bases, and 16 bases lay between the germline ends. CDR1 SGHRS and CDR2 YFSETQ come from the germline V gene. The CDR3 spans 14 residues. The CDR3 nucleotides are TGCGCCAGCAGAGGGGCCTCCCAGGTAACTGAAGCTTTCTTT. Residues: CASRGASQVTEAFF. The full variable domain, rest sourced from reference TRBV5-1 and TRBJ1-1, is KAGVTQTPRYLIKTRGQQVTLSCSPISGHRSVSWYQQTPGQGLQFLFEYFSETQRNKGNFPGRFSGRQFSNSRSEMNVSTLELGDSALYLCASRGASQVTEAFFGQGTRLTVV.

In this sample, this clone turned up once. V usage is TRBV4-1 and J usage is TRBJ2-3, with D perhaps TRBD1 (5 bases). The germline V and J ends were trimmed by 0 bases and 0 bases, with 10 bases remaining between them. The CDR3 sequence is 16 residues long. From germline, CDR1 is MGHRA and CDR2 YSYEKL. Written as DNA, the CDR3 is TGCGCCAGCAGCCAAGATCAAAGGGGTAGCACAGATACGCAGTATTTT. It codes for CASSQDQRGSTDTQYF.

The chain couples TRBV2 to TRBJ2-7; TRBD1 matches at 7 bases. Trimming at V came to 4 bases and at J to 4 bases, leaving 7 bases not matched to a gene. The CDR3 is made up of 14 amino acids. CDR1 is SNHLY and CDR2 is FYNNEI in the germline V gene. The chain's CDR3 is CASSAQGITYEQYF. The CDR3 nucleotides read TGTGCCAGCAGTGCACAGGGGATTACGTACGAGCAGTACTTC. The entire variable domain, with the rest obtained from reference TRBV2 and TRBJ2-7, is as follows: EPEVTQTPSHQVTQMGQEVILRCVPISNHLYFYWYRQILGQKVEFLVSFYNNEISEKSEIFDDQFSVERPDGSNFTLKIRSTKLEDSAMYFCASSAQGITYEQYFGPGTRLTVT.

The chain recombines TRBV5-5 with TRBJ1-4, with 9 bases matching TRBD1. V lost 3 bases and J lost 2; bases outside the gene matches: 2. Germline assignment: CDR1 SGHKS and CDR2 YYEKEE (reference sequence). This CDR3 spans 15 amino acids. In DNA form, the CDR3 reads TGTGCCAGCAGCTACAGGGGGCGGACTAATGAAAAACTGTTTTTT. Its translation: CASSYRGRTNEKLFF.

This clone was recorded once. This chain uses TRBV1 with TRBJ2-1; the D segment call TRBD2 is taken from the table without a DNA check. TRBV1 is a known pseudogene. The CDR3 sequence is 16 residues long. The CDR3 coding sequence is TGCACCAGCAGCCAAGAAAGGGAGCCTACTTACAATGAGCAGTTCTTC. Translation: CTSSQEREPTYNEQFF.

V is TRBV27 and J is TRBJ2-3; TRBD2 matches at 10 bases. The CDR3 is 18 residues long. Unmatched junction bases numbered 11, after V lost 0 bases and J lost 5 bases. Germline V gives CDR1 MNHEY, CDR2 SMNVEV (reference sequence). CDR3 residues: CASSLSNRLAGVGDTQYF. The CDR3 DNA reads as TGTGCCAGCAGTTTATCGAATAGGCTAGCGGGAGTAGGAGATACGCAGTATTTT.

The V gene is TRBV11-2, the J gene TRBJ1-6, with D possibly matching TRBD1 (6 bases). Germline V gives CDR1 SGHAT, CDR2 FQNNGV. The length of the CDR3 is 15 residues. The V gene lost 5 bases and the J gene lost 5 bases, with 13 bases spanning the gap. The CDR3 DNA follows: TGTGCCAGCAGCCCTGTGGGACAAAATAATTCACCCCTCCACTTT. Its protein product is CASSPVGQNNSPLHF.

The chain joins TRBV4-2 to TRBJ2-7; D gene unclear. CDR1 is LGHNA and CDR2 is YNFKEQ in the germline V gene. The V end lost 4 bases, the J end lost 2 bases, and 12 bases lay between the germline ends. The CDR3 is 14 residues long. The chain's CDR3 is CASSPRHIAYEQYF. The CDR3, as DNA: TGTGCCAGCAGCCCAAGACACATAGCCTACGAGCAGTACTTC.

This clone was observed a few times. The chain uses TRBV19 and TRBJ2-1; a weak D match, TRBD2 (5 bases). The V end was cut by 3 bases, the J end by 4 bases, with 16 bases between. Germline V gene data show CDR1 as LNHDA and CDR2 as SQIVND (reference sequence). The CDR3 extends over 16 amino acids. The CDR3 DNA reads TGTGCCAGTAGTATCACCCACCTCGGGGATTACAATGAGCAGTTCTTC. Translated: CASSITHLGDYNEQFF.

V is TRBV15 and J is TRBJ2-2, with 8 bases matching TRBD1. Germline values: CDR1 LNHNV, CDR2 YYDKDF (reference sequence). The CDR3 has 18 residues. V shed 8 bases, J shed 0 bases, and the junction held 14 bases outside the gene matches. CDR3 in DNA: TGTGCCACCGAGTCGGGACAGGCCAAATTAACGAACACCGGGGAGCTGTTTTTT. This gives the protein CATESGQAKLTNTGELFF.

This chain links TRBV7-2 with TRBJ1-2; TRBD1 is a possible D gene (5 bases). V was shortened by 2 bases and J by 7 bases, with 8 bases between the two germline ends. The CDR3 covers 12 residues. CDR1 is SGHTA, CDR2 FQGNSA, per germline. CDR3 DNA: TGTGCCAGCAGCTTACGGACAACTGGCTACACCTTC. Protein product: CASSLRTTGYTF.

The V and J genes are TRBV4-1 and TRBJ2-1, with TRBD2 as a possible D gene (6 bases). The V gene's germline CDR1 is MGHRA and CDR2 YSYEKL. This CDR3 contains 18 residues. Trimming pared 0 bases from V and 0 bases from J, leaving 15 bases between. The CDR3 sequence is CASSQESGTGASYNEQFF. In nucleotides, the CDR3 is TGCGCCAGCAGCCAAGAATCTGGGACGGGAGCCTCCTACAATGAGCAGTTCTTC.

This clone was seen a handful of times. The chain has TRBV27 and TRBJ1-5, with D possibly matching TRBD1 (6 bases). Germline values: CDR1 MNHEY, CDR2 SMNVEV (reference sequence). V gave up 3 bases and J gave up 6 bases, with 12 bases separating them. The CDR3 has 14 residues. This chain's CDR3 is CASSLTGYLQPQHF. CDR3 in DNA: TGTGCCAGCAGTTTGACAGGTTACCTTCAGCCCCAGCATTTT.

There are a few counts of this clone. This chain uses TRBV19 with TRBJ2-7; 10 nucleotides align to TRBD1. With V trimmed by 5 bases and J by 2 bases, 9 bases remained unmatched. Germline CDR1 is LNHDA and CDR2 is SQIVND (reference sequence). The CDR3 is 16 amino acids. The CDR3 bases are TGTGCCAGTAGTGTCTCCGGGACAGGGGCCCCCTACGAGCAGTACTTC. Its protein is CASSVSGTGAPYEQYF.

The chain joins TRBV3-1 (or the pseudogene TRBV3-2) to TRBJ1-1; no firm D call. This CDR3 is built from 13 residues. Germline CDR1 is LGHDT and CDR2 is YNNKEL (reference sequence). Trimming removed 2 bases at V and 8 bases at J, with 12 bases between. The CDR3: CASSQTWSFEAFF. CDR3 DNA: TGTGCCAGCAGCCAAACATGGTCCTTCGAAGCTTTCTTT.

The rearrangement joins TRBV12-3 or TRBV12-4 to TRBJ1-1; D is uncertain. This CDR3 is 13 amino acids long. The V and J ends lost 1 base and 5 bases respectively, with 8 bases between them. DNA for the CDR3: TGTGCCAGCAGTTTAGGCCTCTATACTGAAGCTTTCTTT. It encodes CASSLGLYTEAFF.

Here the CDR3 reads CASSYGGGAYEQYF. In nucleotides, the CDR3 is TGTGCCAGCAGCTACGGAGGGGGGGCCTACGAGCAGTACTTC. The chain couples TRBV6-5 to TRBJ2-7, with a weak D call TRBD2 (7 bases). This CDR3 region has 14 residues. V dropped 6 bases and J dropped 2 bases, with 14 bases sitting between them. The germline V gene encodes CDR1 MNHEY and CDR2 SVGAGI.